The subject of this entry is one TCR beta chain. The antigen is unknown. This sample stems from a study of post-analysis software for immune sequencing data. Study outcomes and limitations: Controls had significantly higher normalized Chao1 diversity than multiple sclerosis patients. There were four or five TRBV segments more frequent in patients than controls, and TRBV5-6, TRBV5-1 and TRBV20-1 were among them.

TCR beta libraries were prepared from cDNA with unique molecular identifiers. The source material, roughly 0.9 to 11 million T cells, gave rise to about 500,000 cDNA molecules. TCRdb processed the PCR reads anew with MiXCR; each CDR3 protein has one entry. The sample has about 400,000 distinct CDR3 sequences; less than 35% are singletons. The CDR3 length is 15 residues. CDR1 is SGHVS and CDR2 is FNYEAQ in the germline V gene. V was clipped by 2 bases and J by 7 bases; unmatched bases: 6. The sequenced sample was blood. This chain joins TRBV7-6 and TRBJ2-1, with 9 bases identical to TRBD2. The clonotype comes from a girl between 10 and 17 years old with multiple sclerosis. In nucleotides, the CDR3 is TGTGCCAGCAGCTTAAGACTAGCGGAGGGGAATGAGCAGTTCTTC. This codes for CASSLRLAEGNEQFF.